These 17 T cell receptor beta chains originate from one sample sequenced in a study of spatial heterogeneity in lung cancer. MiXCR, applied by TCRdb to the 5' RACE reads, yields one record per CDR3 protein. The sample holds roughly 16,000 distinct CDR3 sequences, about a fifth seen once. Time point described: sample taken at primary tumor resection. Frozen PBMC, nontumor lung or tumor provided whole RNA, which was sequenced unsorted. Source: PBMCs, taken at surgery. The receptors shown here come from a female donor with early-stage non-small cell lung cancer.

This clonotype came up many times. The V gene is TRBV4-1, the J gene TRBJ1-1; 7 bases are a match to TRBD1. Unmatched junction bases numbered 7, after V lost 2 bases and J lost 1 base. The CDR3 runs 16 residues. The germline V gene has CDR1 MGHRA and CDR2 YSYEKL. The CDR3 reads CASSQSRTGPNTEAFF. CDR3 DNA sequence: TGCGCCAGCAGCCAATCGCGGACAGGCCCGAACACTGAAGCTTTCTTT.

The rearrangement links TRBV20-1 to TRBJ2-3; possibly TRBD2 for D (6 bases). The CDR3 is 13 residues long. Looked up from germline, CDR1 is DFQATT and CDR2 is SNEGSKA (reference sequence). Trimming shortened V by 1 base and J by 5 bases, and 10 bases separated the two germline ends. The CDR3 loop is CSARVGSGDTQYF. In nucleotides, the CDR3 is TGCAGTGCTAGAGTCGGGAGCGGAGATACGCAGTATTTT.

This clonotype was observed many times. The chain has TRBV5-1 and TRBJ2-3; the match to TRBD2 covers 7 bases. Germline trimming cut 7 bases from V and 4 bases from J; bases unmatched to any gene: 9. The CDR3 extends over 14 amino acids. Germline V gene data show CDR1 as SGHRS and CDR2 as YFSETQ. Written as DNA, the CDR3 is TGCGCCAGCCTAGCGCGGGAGTACTCAGATACGCAGTATTTT. Translating gives CASLAREYSDTQYF.

This clonotype has ten or more counts. In DNA form, the CDR3 reads TGCAGTGCTTGCGGCGGGGGCTACGAGCAGTACTTC. It translates to CSACGGGYEQYF. The chain has TRBV20-1 and TRBJ2-7; 7 bases are shared with TRBD2. Trimming took 5 bases from V and 3 from J; bases not matched to a gene: 4. The CDR3 covers 12 residues. Germline loops: CDR1 DFQATT, CDR2 SNEGSKA (reference sequence).

This clonotype is labeled as medium-sized. The chain uses TRBV21-1 and TRBJ2-1; TRBD2 is taken as the D call from the table, unchecked against the DNA. TRBV21-1 is designated a pseudogene. This CDR3 contains 16 residues. The CDR3, as DNA: TGTGCCAGCAGCAAAGTTATAACTAGCGGGAGATATGAGCAGTTCTTC. Translated, it gives CASSKVITSGRYEQFF.

This clonotype has a count of ten or more. The V gene is TRBV6-5, the J gene TRBJ1-3; D not resolved. The germline V and J ends were trimmed by 4 bases and 6 bases, with 10 bases remaining between them. Looked up from germline, CDR1 is MNHEY and CDR2 is SVGAGI. The CDR3 spans 13 residues. The CDR3 here is CASSSPGENTIYF. Here the CDR3 DNA reads TGTGCCAGCAGTTCGCCCGGCGAAAACACCATATATTTT.

The chain joins TRBV5-1 to TRBJ2-4; no clear D gene. The CDR3 runs to 12 residues. V gave up 0 bases and J gave up 6 bases, with 4 bases separating them. CDR1 is SGHRS, CDR2 YFSETQ, per germline. The DNA of the CDR3 is TGCGCCAGCAGCTTGGAAGGAAACATTCAGTACTTC. Translated, it gives CASSLEGNIQYF.

The genes are TRBV14 and TRBJ1-6; maybe TRBD1 (5 bases). CDR1 and CDR2 from the germline V gene are SGHDN and FVKESK. The V end was cut by 1 base, the J end by 9 bases, with 10 bases between. The CDR3 runs 14 residues. CDR3 sequence reads: CASSQVLGGSPLHF. CDR3 nucleotide sequence: TGTGCCAGCAGCCAAGTACTTGGGGGTTCACCCCTCCACTTT.

In this sample, this clonotype is medium-sized. V and J are TRBV10-3 and TRBJ1-2, with D possibly being TRBD1 (5 bases). V was trimmed by 0 bases and J by 7 bases, leaving 15 bases between them. Germline V gene data show CDR1 as ENHRY and CDR2 as SYGVKD. The CDR3 runs 15 residues. The CDR3 here is CAISESGGTTFGYTF. The DNA for the CDR3 is TGTGCCATCAGTGAGTCGGGAGGGACTACCTTTGGCTACACCTTC.

V gene TRBV29-1 combines with J gene TRBJ1-1; D might be TRBD1 (5 bases). Trimming shortened V by 4 bases and J by 6 bases, and 12 bases separated the two germline ends. CDR3 length: 12 amino acids. From germline, CDR1 is SQVTM and CDR2 ANQGSEA. CDR3 nucleotide sequence: TGCAGCGTTGCGGCAGGGAGCTCTGAAGCTTTCTTT. Its protein is CSVAAGSSEAFF.

This clonotype was picked up many times. The chain has TRBV11-2 and TRBJ1-1, with 7 positions matching TRBD1. Germline V gives CDR1 SGHAT, CDR2 FQNNGV. V shed 5 bases, J shed 7 bases, and the junction held 4 bases outside the gene matches. This CDR3 has 12 amino acids. CDR3 amino acids: CASSRRQGEAFF. For the CDR3, the DNA is TGTGCCAGCAGCCGCAGACAGGGTGAAGCTTTCTTT.

The sample holds a few counts of this clonotype. The chain uses TRBV4-3 and TRBJ2-1; 12 bases match TRBD2. After removal of 0 bases from V and 6 bases from J, the junction contained 6 bases not matched to a gene. CDR3 size: 17 residues. Per the germline V gene, CDR1 is LGHNA and CDR2 is YSLEER. The CDR3: CASSQDPTSGRPNEQFF. DNA for the CDR3: TGCGCCAGCAGCCAAGACCCCACTAGCGGGAGGCCCAATGAGCAGTTCTTC.

Ten or more counts support this clonotype. The V gene is TRBV5-4, the J gene TRBJ2-1, with D unresolved. The CDR3 contains 16 residues. Germline V lookup: CDR1 SGHNT, CDR2 YYREEE (reference sequence). The germline V and J ends were trimmed by 3 bases and 2 bases, with 15 bases remaining between them. The CDR3: CASSSPGRPAYNEQFF. The CDR3 region has the DNA TGTGCCAGCAGCTCGCCTGGCAGACCGGCCTACAATGAGCAGTTCTTC.

This clonotype is medium-sized. V gene TRBV29-1 combines with J gene TRBJ2-7, with 7 bases identical to TRBD2. CDR3 length: 12 residues. Trimming at V came to 5 bases and at J to 7 bases, leaving 8 bases not matched to a gene. CDR1 and CDR2 (germline): SQVTM, ANQGSEA. The CDR3 loop is CSVRAGLLEQYF. The CDR3 DNA sequence: TGCAGCGTTCGAGCGGGACTTCTAGAGCAGTACTTC.

By frequency in the sample, this clonotype is medium-sized. V gene TRBV7-9 combines with J gene TRBJ1-1; no definite D call. V dropped 5 bases and J dropped 1 base, with 5 bases sitting between them. Germline V gene data show CDR1 as SEHNR and CDR2 as FQNEAQ (reference sequence). The CDR3 contains 12 residues. CDR3 protein: CASSGQNTEAFF. The CDR3 coding sequence is TGTGCCAGCAGCGGGCAGAACACTGAAGCTTTCTTT.

This clonotype is termed medium-sized. The genes are TRBV7-9 and TRBJ1-5, with 7 bases lining up with TRBD1. The CDR3 has 13 residues. V lost 4 bases to trimming and J lost 5 bases; unmatched junction nucleotides: 2. In germline, CDR1 is SEHNR, CDR2 FQNEAQ (reference sequence). The CDR3 loop is CASSSQGDQPQHF. In DNA form, the CDR3 reads TGTGCCAGCAGCTCGCAGGGGGATCAGCCCCAGCATTTT.

The V and J genes are TRBV6-2 or TRBV6-3 and TRBJ2-4; 8 bases align to TRBD1. In germline, CDR1 is MNHEY, CDR2 SVGEGT. V dropped 5 bases and J dropped 1; count of bases not matched to a gene: 7. The CDR3 sequence is 16 residues long. The CDR3 loop is CASSREQGVAKNIQYF. The CDR3 DNA is TGTGCCAGCAGTCGAGAACAGGGGGTGGCCAAAAACATTCAGTACTTC.